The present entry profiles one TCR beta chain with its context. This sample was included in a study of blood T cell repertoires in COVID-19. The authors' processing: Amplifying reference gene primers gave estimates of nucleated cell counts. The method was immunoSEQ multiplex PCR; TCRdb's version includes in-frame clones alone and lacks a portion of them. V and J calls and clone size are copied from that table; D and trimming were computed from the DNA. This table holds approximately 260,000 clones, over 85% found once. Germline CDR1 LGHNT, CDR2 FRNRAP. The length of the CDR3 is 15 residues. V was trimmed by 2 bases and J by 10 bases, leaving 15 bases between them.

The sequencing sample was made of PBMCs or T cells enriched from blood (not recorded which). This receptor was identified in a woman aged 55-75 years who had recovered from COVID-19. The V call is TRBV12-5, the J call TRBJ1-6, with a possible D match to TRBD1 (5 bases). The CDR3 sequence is CASGLMGGRESPLHF. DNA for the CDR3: TGTGCTAGTGGTTTGATGGGGGGACGGGAATCACCCCTCCACTTT.